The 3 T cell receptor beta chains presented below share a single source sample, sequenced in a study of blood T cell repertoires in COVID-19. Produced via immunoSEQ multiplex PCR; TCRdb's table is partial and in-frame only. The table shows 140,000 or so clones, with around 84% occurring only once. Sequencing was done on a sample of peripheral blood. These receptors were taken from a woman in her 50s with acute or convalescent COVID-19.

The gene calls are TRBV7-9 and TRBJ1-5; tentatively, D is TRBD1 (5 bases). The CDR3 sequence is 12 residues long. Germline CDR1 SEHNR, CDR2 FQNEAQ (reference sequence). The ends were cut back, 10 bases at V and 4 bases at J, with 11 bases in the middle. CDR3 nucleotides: TGTGCCACAAGGGCAGGGAATCAGCCCCAGCATTTT. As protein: CATRAGNQPQHF.

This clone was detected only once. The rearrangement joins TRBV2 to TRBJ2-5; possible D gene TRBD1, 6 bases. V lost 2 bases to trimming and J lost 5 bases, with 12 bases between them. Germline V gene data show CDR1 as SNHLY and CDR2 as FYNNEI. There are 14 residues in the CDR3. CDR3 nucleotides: TGTGCCAGCAGTGAATGGGGGCGCGGGGAGACCCAGTACTTC. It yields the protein CASSEWGRGETQYF.

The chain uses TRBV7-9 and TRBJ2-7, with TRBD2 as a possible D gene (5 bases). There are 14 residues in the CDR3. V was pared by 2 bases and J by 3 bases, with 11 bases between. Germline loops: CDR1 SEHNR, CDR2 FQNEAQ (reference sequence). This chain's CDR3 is CASSLRETYYEQYF. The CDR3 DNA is TGTGCCAGCAGCTTAAGGGAGACTTACTACGAGCAGTACTTC.